This T cell receptor beta chain was found in a study of human T cells and chemical hapten exposure. Findings of the study overall: DPC sensitization did not alter TCRs above 1 in 1000 frequency.

In its sample, this clonotype was seen a few times. Its antigen is currently unknown. Each CDR3 protein is one row after TCRdb ran MiXCR on the RACE reads. Of more than 250,000 distinct CDR3 sequences listed, around 9.3% are singletons. The V end was cut by 2 bases, the J end by 2 bases, with 18 bases between. This CDR3 contains 17 residues. Time point described: pre-sensitization, week 0. Treatment noted: therapeutic diphenylcyclopropenone sensitization with weekly scalp DPC. Phlebotomy was performed prior to application of every patch test. The chain couples TRBV12-3 or TRBV12-4 to TRBJ1-1, with a weak D call TRBD1 (5 bases). The clonotype was recovered from a woman between 40 and 55 years old with alopecia areata. Some clones in this sample may be carry-over from other donors' samples. The input for sequencing was whole blood, taken in connection with sensitization to the hapten diphenylcyclopropenone (DPC). CDR3 nucleotide sequence: TGTGCCAGCAGTTTAACCCCGGGGAGGGGAAGTAACACTGAAGCTTTCTTT. Translated, it gives CASSLTPGRGSNTEAFF.